The rows below give T cell receptor beta chains drawn from one sample of a study of PD-1 blockade in classical Hodgkin lymphoma. Produced via immunoSEQ multiplex PCR; TCRdb's table is partial and in-frame only. The top ten hold under 5% of the sample, which has about 47,000 clones, approximately 91% seen once. Sequenced: peripheral blood mononuclear cells (PBMCs). These receptors came from a human donor with classical Hodgkin lymphoma. CDR3s include the opening cysteine and the closing phenylalanine or tryptophan. D genes are given only for firm matches. For some rows the clone size is stated as once, few or many, or as a class when expanded; others skip it.

j_gene | abundance | d_gene | v_gene | len | CDR3nt | CDR3aa
TRBJ2-1 | NA | NA | TRBV28 | 14 | TGTGCCAGCAACGGGCACACTTACTACAATGAGCAGTTCTTC | CASNGHTYYNEQFF
TRBJ1-1 | once | TRBD1 | TRBV2 | 13 | TGTGCCAGCAGTGGTACAGGGGGTGGGGAAGCTTTCTTT | CASSGTGGGEAFF
TRBJ2-6 | NA | TRBD2 | TRBV28 | 17 | TGTGCCAGCAAAGGACTAGCGGTTCACTCTGGGGCCAACGTCCTGACTTTC | CASKGLAVHSGANVLTF
TRBJ1-1 | once | NA | TRBV27 | 13 | TGTGCCAGCAGTTTAAGGGAGGACACTGAAGCTTTCTTT | CASSLREDTEAFF
TRBJ2-7 | NA | NA | TRBV11-2 | 15 | TGTGCCAGCAGCTTAGGGTGGGCGGGCTCCTACGAGCAGTACTTC | CASSLGWAGSYEQYF
TRBJ1-1 | once | TRBD1 | TRBV7-9 | 16 | TGTGCCAGCAGCTCCGGACAGGGCGGGATGAACACTGAAGCTTTCTTT | CASSSGQGGMNTEAFF
TRBJ1-1 | once | NA | TRBV11-3 | 13 | TGTGCCAGCAGCTCAGGGGTTGGGACTGAAGCTTTCTTT | CASSSGVGTEAFF
TRBJ2-7 | NA | NA | TRBV5-4 | 14 | TGTGCCAGCAGTCCGTCCCGGGAGTTCTCCGAGCAGTACTTC | CASSPSREFSEQYF
TRBJ2-7 | NA | NA | TRBV19 | 13 | TGTGCCAGTAGTAGTCAGAGAGACTACGAGCAGTACTTC | CASSSQRDYEQYF
TRBJ2-1 | NA | TRBD2 | TRBV19 | 16 | TGTGCCAGTAGTGTTAAAAGGGTAGCGGGAGTCGGCGAGCAGTTCTTC | CASSVKRVAGVGEQFF
TRBJ2-3 | NA | NA | TRBV12-2 | 17 | TGTGCAAGTCGCTTAGCCTTCAAAGGGGACTGCACAGATACGCAGTATTTT | CASRLAFKGDCTDTQYF
TRBJ1-2 | NA | NA | TRBV21-1 | 18 | TGTGCCAGCAGCAAATCGCAAATCGGGGGGATCCGTGACTATGGCTACACCTTC | CASSKSQIGGIRDYGYTF
TRBJ2-1 | NA | NA | TRBV4-2 | 16 | TGTGCCAGCAGCCAAGGCCAGACTGGCTCCTACAATGAGCAGTTCTTC | CASSQGQTGSYNEQFF
TRBJ2-3 | NA | NA | TRBV5-1 | 17 | TGCGCCAGCAGCCTTCGTCTCGGGCGGCTGGGCACAGATACGCAGTATTTT | CASSLRLGRLGTDTQYF
TRBJ2-1 | NA | NA | TRBV2 | 11 | TGTGCCAGCAGGGGCGAGGGTGAGCAGTTCTTC | CASRGEGEQFF
TRBJ1-1 | NA | TRBD1 | TRBV25-1 | 14 | TGTGCCAGCAGTGAATCCTACAGGGGGACTGAAGCTTTCTTT | CASSESYRGTEAFF
TRBJ2-5 | NA | TRBD2 | TRBV29-1 | 18 | TGCAGCGTCAGAGATCGGGGGGTAGCGGGAGGGCCGGTAGAGACCCAGTACTTC | CSVRDRGVAGGPVETQYF
TRBJ2-5 | NA | NA | TRBV14 | 13 | TGTGCCAGCAGCCAACTCCGAGGGTCACCCCAGTACTTC | CASSQLRGSPQYF
TRBJ2-1 | NA | NA | TRBV19 | 14 | TGTGCCACCGGCCGTGGGGGCCTCTACAATGAGCAGTTCTTC | CATGRGGLYNEQFF
TRBJ2-7 | NA | TRBD2 | TRBV5-1 | 17 | TGCGCCAGCAGCTTCTCTTCTTTGCGGGAGTTAGCCTACGAGCAGTACTTC | CASSFSSLRELAYEQYF
TRBJ2-7 | NA | TRBD1 | TRBV5-5 | 14 | TGTGCCAGCAGCTTAGGACAGGGGATCTACGAGCAGTACTTC | CASSLGQGIYEQYF
TRBJ1-5 | medium-sized | NA | TRBV7-9 | 14 | TGTGCCAGCAGCTTAACGGACAGCAATCAGCCCCAGCATTTT | CASSLTDSNQPQHF
TRBJ1-2 | NA | NA | TRBV28 | 13 | TGTGCCAGCAGTTTAGGGACCACTTATGGCTACACCTTC | CASSLGTTYGYTF
TRBJ2-2 | NA | TRBD2 | TRBV5-5 | 17 | TGTGCCAGCAGCCCTTTTCTTAGCGGGAGGGGCACCGGGGAGCTGTTTTTT | CASSPFLSGRGTGELFF
TRBJ2-5 | NA | NA | TRBV19 | 15 | TGTGCCAGTAGTATCGGGCAGGCCTCCCAAGACACCCAGTACTTC | CASSIGQASQDTQYF
TRBJ2-1 | NA | TRBD2 | TRBV18 | 15 | TGTGCCAGCTCACCGGAGGGGTTCATCGGGACTAGCTTGGTCTTC | CASSPEGFIGTSLVF
TRBJ2-2 | NA | NA | TRBV28 | 15 | TGTGCCAGCAGTGGAACTAGACCGAACACCGGGGAGCTGTTTTTT | CASSGTRPNTGELFF
TRBJ2-5 | NA | TRBD2 | TRBV4-1 | 17 | TGCGCCAGCAGCCAAGACCCTAGCGGGAGCGAGGGAGAGACCCAGTACTTC | CASSQDPSGSEGETQYF
TRBJ2-7 | NA | NA | TRBV7-8 | 16 | TGTGCCAGCAGCTTAGGAGGAGTGGGAGTAGGATACGAGCAGTACTTC | CASSLGGVGVGYEQYF
TRBJ1-1 | NA | NA | TRBV5-1 | 13 | TGCGCCAGCAGCTCCTCAGGGCGTACTGAAGCTTTCTTT | CASSSSGRTEAFF
TRBJ2-3 | NA | NA | TRBV4-1 | 13 | TGCGCCAGCAGCGGGTTTAGGCGAGATACGCAGTATTTT | CASSGFRRDTQYF
TRBJ1-3 | NA | NA | TRBV10-3 | 18 | TGTGCCATCAGTGGGCGAAACCGACGAGACAGGACTGGAAACACCATATATTTT | CAISGRNRRDRTGNTIYF
TRBJ2-6 | NA | NA | TRBV19 | 14 | TGTGCCAGTAGTATGGTCTCTGGGGCCAACGTCCTGACTTTC | CASSMVSGANVLTF
TRBJ2-6 | NA | TRBD1 | TRBV9 | 18 | TGTGCCAGCAGCGCAGTTCCCGGGACAGGGACCGGGGCCAACGTCCTGACTTTC | CASSAVPGTGTGANVLTF
TRBJ2-4 | NA | TRBD1 | TRBV29-1 | 13 | TGCAGCGTTTCTCCTGGGACAGAGGTCATTCAGTACTTC | CSVSPGTEVIQYF
TRBJ2-1 | NA | NA | TRBV27 | 15 | TGTGCCAGCAGCCCAGGAGGAGGCTCCTACAATGAGCAGTTCTTC | CASSPGGGSYNEQFF
TRBJ2-1 | NA | NA | TRBV9 | 15 | TGTGCCAGCAGCGGATTTCGGGCTCAGACGGTTGAGCAGTTCTTC | CASSGFRAQTVEQFF
TRBJ1-5 | NA | TRBD1 | TRBV27 | 15 | TGTGCCAGCAGCGACCCCGGGACAGGGTATCAGCCCCAGCATTTT | CASSDPGTGYQPQHF
TRBJ1-2 | NA | NA | TRBV2 | 15 | TGTGCCAGCAGAAACTCGGAGCCAACCCTATATGGCTACACCTTC | CASRNSEPTLYGYTF
TRBJ2-3 | NA | TRBD2 | TRBV7-9 | 17 | TGTGCCAGCAGCTTAGGTTCAGGAGCGGGAGGTTCAGATACGCAGTATTTT | CASSLGSGAGGSDTQYF
TRBJ2-7 | NA | TRBD2 | TRBV7-6 | 13 | TGTGCCAGCAGCCCAGGGCTAGCGGTCGAGCAGTACTTC | CASSPGLAVEQYF
TRBJ2-2 | NA | NA | TRBV27 | 16 | TGTGCCAGCAGCCCCCAAGAGGTCTCGACCACCGGGGAGCTGTTTTTT | CASSPQEVSTTGELFF
TRBJ1-5 | NA | NA | TRBV4-1 | 14 | TGCGCCAGCAGCCCCAGGGGCGCCAATCAGCCCCAGCATTTT | CASSPRGANQPQHF
TRBJ2-1 | NA | TRBD2 | TRBV5-1 | 14 | TGCGCCAGCAGCGGGACTAGCGATTACAATGAGCAGTTCTTC | CASSGTSDYNEQFF
TRBJ2-6 | NA | NA | TRBV29-1 | 14 | TGCAGCGTTGAAGGGGGGGCTGGGGCCAACGTCCTGACTTTC | CSVEGGAGANVLTF
TRBJ2-3 | NA | TRBD2 | TRBV2 | 16 | TGTGCCAGCATTAAAGCGGGAGGGCCAAGCACAGATACGCAGTATTTT | CASIKAGGPSTDTQYF